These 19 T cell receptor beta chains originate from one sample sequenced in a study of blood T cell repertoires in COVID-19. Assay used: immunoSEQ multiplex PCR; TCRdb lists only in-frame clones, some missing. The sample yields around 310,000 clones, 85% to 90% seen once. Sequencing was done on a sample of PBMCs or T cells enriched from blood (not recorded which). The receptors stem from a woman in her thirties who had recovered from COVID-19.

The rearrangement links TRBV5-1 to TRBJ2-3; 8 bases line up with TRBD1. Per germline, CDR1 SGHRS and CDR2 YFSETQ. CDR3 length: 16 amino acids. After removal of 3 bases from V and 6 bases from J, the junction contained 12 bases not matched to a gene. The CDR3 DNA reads TGCGCCAGCAGCTCAAAATCCGGGACAGGAGGGGATACGCAGTATTTT. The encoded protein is CASSSKSGTGGDTQYF.

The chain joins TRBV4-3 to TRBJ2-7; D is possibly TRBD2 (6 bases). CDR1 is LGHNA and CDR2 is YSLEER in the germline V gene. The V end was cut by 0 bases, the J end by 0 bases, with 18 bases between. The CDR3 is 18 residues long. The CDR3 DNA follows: TGCGCCAGCAGCCAAGAAGCGGGTTCGCTTTACGGCTCCTACGAGCAGTACTTC. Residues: CASSQEAGSLYGSYEQYF.

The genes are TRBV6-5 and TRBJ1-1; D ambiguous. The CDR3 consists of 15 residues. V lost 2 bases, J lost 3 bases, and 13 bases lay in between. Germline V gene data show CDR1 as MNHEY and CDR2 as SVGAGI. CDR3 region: CASSYGNLGDTEAFF. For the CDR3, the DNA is TGTGCCAGCAGTTACGGGAATCTGGGAGACACTGAAGCTTTCTTT.

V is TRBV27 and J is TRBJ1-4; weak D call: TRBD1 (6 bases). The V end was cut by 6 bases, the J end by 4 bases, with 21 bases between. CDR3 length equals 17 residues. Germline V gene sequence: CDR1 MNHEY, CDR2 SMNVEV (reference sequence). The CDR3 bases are TGTGCCAGCAGCCCACAGGGTAGGGGGGGGGTTAATGAAAAACTGTTTTTT. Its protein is CASSPQGRGGVNEKLFF.

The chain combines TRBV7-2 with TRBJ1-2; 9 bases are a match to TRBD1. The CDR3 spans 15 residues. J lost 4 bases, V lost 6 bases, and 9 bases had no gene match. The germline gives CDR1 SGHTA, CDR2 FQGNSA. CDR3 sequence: CASRPTGGAGYGYTF. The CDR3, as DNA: TGTGCCAGCAGGCCTACAGGGGGCGCGGGCTATGGCTACACCTTC.

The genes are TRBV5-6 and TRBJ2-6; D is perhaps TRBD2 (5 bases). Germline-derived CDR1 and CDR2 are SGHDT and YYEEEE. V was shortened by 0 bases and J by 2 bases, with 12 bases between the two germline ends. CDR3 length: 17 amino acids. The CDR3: CASSLALGRAGANVLTF. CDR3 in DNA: TGTGCCAGCAGCTTGGCTCTAGGGCGGGCTGGGGCCAACGTCCTGACTTTC.

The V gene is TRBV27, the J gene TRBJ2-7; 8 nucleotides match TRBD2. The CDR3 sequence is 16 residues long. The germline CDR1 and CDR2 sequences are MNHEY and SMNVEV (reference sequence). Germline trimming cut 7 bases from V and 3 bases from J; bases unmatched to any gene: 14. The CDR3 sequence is CASKNLGAGVFYEQYF. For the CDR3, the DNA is TGTGCCAGCAAAAACCTAGGAGCGGGAGTGTTCTACGAGCAGTACTTC.

The CDR3 is CASHDRGLETQYF. Written as DNA, the CDR3 is TGTGCCAGCCACGACAGGGGGCTGGAGACCCAGTACTTC. The chain joins TRBV5-6 to TRBJ2-5; TRBD1 aligns across 10 bases. After removal of 7 bases from V and 5 bases from J, the junction contained 5 bases not matched to a gene. The germline gives CDR1 SGHDT, CDR2 YYEEEE. The CDR3 contains 13 residues.

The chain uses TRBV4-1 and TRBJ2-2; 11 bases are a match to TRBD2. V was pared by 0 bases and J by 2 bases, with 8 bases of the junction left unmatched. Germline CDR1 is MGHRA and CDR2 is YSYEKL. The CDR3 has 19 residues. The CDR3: CASSQDRPGTSGNTGELFF. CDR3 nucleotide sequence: TGCGCCAGCAGCCAAGATAGACCAGGGACTAGCGGAAACACCGGGGAGCTGTTTTTT.

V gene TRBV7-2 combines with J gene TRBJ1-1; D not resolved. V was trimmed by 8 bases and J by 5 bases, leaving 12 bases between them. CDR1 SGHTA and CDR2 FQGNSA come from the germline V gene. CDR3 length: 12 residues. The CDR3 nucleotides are TGTGCCAGCGGCCTGTTGTTTACTGAAGCTTTCTTT. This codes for CASGLLFTEAFF.

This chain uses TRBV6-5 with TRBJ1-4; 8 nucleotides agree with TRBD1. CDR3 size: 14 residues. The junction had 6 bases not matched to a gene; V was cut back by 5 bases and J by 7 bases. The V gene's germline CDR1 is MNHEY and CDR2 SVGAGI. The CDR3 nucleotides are TGTGCCAGCAGTCGACAGGGGAAGAGTGAAAAACTGTTTTTT. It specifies CASSRQGKSEKLFF.

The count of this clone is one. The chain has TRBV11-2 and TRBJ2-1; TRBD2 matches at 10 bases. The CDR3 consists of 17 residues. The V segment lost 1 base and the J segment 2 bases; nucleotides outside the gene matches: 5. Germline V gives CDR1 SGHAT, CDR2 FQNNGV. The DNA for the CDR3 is TGTGCCAGCAGCTTAGGGGCTAGCGGGAGTGCCTACAATGAGCAGTTCTTC. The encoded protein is CASSLGASGSAYNEQFF.

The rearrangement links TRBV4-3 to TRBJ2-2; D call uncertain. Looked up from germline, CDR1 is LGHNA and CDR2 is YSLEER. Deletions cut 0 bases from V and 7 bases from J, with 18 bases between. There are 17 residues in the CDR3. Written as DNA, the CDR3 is TGCGCCAGCAGCCAAGAGTTCCCCCTCTTAGGAGTCGGGGAGCTGTTTTTT. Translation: CASSQEFPLLGVGELFF.

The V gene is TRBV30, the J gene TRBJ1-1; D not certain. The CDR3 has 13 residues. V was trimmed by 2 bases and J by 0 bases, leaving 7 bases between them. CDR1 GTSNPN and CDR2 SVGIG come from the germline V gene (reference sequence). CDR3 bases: TGTGCCTGGAGTCCCGGTCTGAACACTGAAGCTTTCTTT. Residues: CAWSPGLNTEAFF.

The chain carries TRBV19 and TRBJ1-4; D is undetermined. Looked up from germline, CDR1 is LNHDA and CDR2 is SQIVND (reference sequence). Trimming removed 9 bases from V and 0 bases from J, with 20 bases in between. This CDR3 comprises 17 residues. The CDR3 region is CASSRAHAEATNEKLFF. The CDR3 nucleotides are TGTGCCAGCTCCCGGGCCCACGCGGAGGCAACTAATGAAAAACTGTTTTTT.

The CDR3 sequence: CATSDTPGTGVGGANVLTF. The CDR3 nucleotides read TGTGCCACCAGTGACACACCCGGGACAGGGGTTGGCGGGGCCAACGTCCTGACTTTC. The chain recombines TRBV24-1 with TRBJ2-6; TRBD1 agrees at 10 bases. This CDR3 comprises 19 residues. Germline V gene data show CDR1 as KGHDR and CDR2 as SFDVKD. Trimming at V came to 4 bases and at J to 4 bases, leaving 12 bases not matched to a gene.

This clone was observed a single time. CDR3 in amino acids: CASSSPGQTTYEQYF. The DNA of the CDR3 is TGTGCCAGCAGCTCGCCGGGACAGACGACCTACGAGCAGTACTTC. The genes are TRBV11-2 and TRBJ2-7; 7 positions match TRBD1. Germline CDR1 is SGHAT and CDR2 is FQNNGV. V lost 4 bases to trimming and J lost 2 bases; unmatched junction nucleotides: 8. CDR3 length equals 15 residues.

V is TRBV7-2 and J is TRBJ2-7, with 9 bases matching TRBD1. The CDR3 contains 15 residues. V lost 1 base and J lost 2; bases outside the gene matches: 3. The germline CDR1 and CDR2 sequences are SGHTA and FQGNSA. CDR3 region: CASSLGTGVAYEQYF. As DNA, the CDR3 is TGTGCCAGCAGCTTAGGGACAGGGGTGGCCTACGAGCAGTACTTC. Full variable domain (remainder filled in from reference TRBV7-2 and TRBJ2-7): GAGVSQSPSNKVTEKGKDVELRCDPISGHTALYWYRQSLGQGLEFLIYFQGNSAPDKSGLPSDRFSAERTGGSVSTLTIQRTQQEDSAVYLCASSLGTGVAYEQYFGPGTRLTVT.

The DNA of the CDR3 is TGTGCCAGTAGATGGGGGACAGGGTCAAATCAGCCCCAGCATTTT. Amino acids: CASRWGTGSNQPQHF. This rearrangement joins TRBV19 to TRBJ1-5, with TRBD1 matching 9 bases. Per germline, CDR1 LNHDA and CDR2 SQIVND (reference sequence). Unmatched junction bases numbered 7, after V lost 6 bases and J lost 4 bases. The CDR3 sequence is 15 residues long.